The next 2 T cell receptor beta chains were all read from a single sample in a study of cytomegalovirus exposure and HLA in healthy donors. Researchers ran the PCR with 60 Vbeta and 13 Jbeta primers. Profiling relied on immunoSEQ multiplex PCR, and the TCRdb table lists in-frame clones only, not all of them. Altogether about 87,000 clones are present, less than 10% being singletons, with the ten largest covering approximately 2.5%. Sequences were obtained from PBMCs. These receptors were obtained from a man aged 50 to 59 in good health and CMV-seronegative.

This clone has just a few counts. The V and J genes are TRBV13 and TRBJ1-4, with D tentatively TRBD1 (6 bases). Germline V CDR1 and CDR2: PRHDT, FYEKMQ (reference sequence). CDR3 size: 14 residues. Between the trimmed V and J ends, which lost 5 bases and 6 bases, there was a span of 13 bases. CDR3 loop: CASSVRGGYEKLFF. The CDR3, as DNA: TGTGCCAGCAGCGTAAGGGGGGGCTATGAAAAACTGTTTTTT.

This clone has just a few counts. The chain employs TRBV6-5 and TRBJ1-1; D uncertain. There are 16 residues in the CDR3. Germline loops: CDR1 MNHEY, CDR2 SVGAGI. V was cut by 1 base and J by 1 base, with 13 bases left in between. The CDR3 sequence is CASSYFPQEWNTEAFF. The CDR3 DNA follows: TGTGCCAGCAGTTACTTCCCCCAGGAATGGAACACTGAAGCTTTCTTT.